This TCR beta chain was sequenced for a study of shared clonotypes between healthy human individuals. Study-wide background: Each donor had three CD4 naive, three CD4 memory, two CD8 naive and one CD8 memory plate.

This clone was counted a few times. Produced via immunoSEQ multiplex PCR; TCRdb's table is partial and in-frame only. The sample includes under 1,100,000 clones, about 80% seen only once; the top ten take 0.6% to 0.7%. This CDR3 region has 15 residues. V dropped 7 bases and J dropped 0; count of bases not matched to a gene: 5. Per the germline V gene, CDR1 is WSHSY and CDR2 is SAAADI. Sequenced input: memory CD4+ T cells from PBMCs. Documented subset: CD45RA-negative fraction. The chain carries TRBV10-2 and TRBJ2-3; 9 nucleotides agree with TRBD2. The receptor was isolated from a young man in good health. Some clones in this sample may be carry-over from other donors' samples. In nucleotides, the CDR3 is TGCGCCAGCACCAGGACTAGCGCGAGCACAGATACGCAGTATTTT. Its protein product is CASTRTSASTDTQYF.